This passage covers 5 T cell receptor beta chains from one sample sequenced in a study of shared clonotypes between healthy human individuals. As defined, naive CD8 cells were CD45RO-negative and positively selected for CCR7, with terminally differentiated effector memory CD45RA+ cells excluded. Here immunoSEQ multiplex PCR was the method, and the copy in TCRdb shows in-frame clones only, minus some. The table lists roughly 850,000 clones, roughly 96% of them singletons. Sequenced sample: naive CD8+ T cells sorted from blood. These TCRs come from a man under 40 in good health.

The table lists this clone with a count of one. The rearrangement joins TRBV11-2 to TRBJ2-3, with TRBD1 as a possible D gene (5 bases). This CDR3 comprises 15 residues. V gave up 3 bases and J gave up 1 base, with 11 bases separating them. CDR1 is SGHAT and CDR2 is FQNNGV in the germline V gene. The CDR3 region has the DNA TGTGCCAGCAGCTTTCCCCAAGGGGGCACAGATACGCAGTATTTT. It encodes CASSFPQGGTDTQYF.

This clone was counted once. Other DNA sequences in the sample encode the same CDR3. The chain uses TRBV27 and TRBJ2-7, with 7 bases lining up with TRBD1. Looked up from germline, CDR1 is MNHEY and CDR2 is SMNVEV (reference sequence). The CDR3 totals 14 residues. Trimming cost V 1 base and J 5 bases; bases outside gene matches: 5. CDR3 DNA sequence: TGTGCCAGCAGTTTATACAGGGGTAGGGACGAGCAGTACTTC. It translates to CASSLYRGRDEQYF.

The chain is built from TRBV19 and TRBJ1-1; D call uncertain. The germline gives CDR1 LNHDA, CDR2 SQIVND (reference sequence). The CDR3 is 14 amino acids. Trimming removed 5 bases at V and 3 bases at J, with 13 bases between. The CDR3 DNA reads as TGTGCCAGTAGTGTTACTTGGCCAGACACTGAAGCTTTCTTT. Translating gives CASSVTWPDTEAFF. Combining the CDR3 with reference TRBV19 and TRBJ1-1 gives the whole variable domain DGGITQSPKYLFRKEGQNVTLSCEQNLNHDAMYWYRQDPGQGLRLIYYSQIVNDFQKGDIAEGYSVSREKKESFPLTVTSAQKNPTAFYLCASSVTWPDTEAFFGQGTRLTVV.

The CDR3 loop reads CASSQDTGIGREQYF. The CDR3 DNA is TGCGCCAGCAGCCAAGATACCGGGATTGGTCGCGAGCAGTACTTC. The chain recombines TRBV4-1 with TRBJ2-7, with a possible D match to TRBD2 (5 bases). Germline CDR1 MGHRA, CDR2 YSYEKL. V was cut by 0 bases and J by 6 bases, with 15 bases left in between. This CDR3 spans 15 amino acids.

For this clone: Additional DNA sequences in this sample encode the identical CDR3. The CDR3 sequence is CASSSGLYNEQFF. Written as DNA, the CDR3 is TGTGCCAGCAGTTCCGGACTCTACAATGAGCAGTTCTTC. This rearrangement joins TRBV27 to TRBJ2-1, with D possibly TRBD2 on 5 matching bases. CDR1 is MNHEY, CDR2 SMNVEV, per germline (reference sequence). The CDR3 extends over 13 amino acids. V lost 4 bases and J 3 bases, leaving 7 bases between the germline ends.